This TCR beta chain was obtained from a study of OX40 agonist ivuxolimab in advanced cancers. Study findings and constraints: Both CD4+ and CD8+ T cell populations in blood had undergone clonal expansion by week 6 at 0.1 to 3.0 mg/kg.

Profiled with immunoSEQ multiplex PCR; TCRdb holds only in-frame clones, not every one. Counted here are around 80,000 clones, approximately 79% occurring once; the ten biggest clones make up 5.5% to 8.5%. Worth noting for this clone: Antigen unknown.

This sample comprised CD4+ or CD8+ T cells sorted from blood, obtained in a trial of the OX40 agonist ivuxolimab. The receptor was isolated from an adult with an advanced solid tumor such as melanoma, head and neck, liver or kidney cancer.

CDR3 in DNA: TGTGCCAGCTCACCATTTGATAGGGCAGGCAATGAGCAGTTCTTC. Translated, it gives CASSPFDRAGNEQFF. This chain joins TRBV18 and TRBJ2-1, with unresolved D. Trimming shortened V by 2 bases and J by 6 bases, and 14 bases separated the two germline ends. Per the germline V gene, CDR1 is KGHSH and CDR2 is LQKENI. This CDR3 region has 15 residues.